This entry features one TCR beta chain sequence. This entry is derived from a study of blood T cell repertoires in COVID-19. At the level of the study: In each case, the material was cDNA or gDNA derived from T cells, B-cell-depleted T cells, or PBMCs.

The CDR3 sequence is 13 residues long. The germline CDR1 and CDR2 sequences are SGHTA and FQGNSA. Trimming took 8 bases from V and 4 from J, leaving 14 bases between them. Sequenced by immunoSEQ multiplex PCR; TCRdb stores in-frame clones only, minus some. This table has 95,000 to 150,000 clones, over 75% appearing once. The sample consisted of peripheral blood. The chain has TRBV7-2 and TRBJ2-5; possible D gene TRBD2, 7 bases. The origin of this receptor is an older woman with acute or convalescent COVID-19. CDR3: CASRRGLGETQYF. Written as DNA, the CDR3 is TGTGCCAGCCGGCGGGGGCTGGGAGAGACCCAGTACTTC.